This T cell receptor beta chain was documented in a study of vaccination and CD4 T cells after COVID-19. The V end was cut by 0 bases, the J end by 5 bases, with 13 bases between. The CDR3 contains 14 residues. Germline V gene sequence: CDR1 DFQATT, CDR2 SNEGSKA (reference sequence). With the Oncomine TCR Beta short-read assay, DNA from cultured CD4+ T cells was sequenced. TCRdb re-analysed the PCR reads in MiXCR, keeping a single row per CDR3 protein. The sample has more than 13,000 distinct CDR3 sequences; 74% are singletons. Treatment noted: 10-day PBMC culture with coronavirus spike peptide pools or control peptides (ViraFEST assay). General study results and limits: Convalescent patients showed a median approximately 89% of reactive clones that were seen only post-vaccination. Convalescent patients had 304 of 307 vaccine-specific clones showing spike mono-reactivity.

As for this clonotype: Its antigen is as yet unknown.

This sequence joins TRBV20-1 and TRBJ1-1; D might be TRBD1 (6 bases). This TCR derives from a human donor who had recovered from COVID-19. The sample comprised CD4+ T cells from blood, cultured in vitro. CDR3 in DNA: TGCAGTGCTAGAGATAGGGGGGCCGGGACTGAAGCTTTCTTT. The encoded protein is CSARDRGAGTEAFF.